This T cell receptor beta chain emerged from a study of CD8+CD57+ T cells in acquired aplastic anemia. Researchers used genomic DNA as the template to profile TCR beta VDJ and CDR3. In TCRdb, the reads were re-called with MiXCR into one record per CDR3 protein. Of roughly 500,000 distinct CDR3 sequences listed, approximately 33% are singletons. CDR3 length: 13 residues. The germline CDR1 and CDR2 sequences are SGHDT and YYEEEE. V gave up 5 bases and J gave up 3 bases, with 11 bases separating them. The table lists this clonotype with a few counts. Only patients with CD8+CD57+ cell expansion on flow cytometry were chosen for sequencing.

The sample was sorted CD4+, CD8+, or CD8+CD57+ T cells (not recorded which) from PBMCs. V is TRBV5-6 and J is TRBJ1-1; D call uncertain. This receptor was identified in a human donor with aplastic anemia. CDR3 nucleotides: TGTGCCAGCAGATCGCGATCCGACACTGAAGCTTTCTTT. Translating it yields CASRSRSDTEAFF.